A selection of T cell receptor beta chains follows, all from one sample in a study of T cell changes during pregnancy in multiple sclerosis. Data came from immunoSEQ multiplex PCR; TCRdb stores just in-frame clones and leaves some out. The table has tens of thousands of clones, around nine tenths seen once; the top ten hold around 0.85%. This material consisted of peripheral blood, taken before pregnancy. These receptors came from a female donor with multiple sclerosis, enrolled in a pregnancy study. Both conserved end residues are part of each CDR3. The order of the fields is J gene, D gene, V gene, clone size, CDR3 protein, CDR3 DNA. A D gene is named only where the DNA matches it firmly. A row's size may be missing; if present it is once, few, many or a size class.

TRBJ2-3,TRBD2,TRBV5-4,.,CASSFRGGPLDTQYF,TGTGCCAGCAGCTTCCGGGGGGGACCCCTAGATACGCAGTATTTT
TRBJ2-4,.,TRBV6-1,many,CASSEIGLAKNIQYF,TGTGCCAGCAGTGAAATAGGACTAGCCAAAAACATTCAGTACTTC
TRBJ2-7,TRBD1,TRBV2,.,CASSTGTGLYEQYF,TGTGCCAGCAGTACTGGGACAGGGTTATACGAGCAGTACTTC
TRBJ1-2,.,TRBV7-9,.,CASSSMGQSYGYTF,TGTGCCAGCAGCTCCATGGGGCAGAGCTATGGCTACACCTTC
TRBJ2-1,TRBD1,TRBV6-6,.,CASSYSGQQYNEQFF,TGTGCCAGCAGTTATTCGGGACAGCAATACAATGAGCAGTTCTTC
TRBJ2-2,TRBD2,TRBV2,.,CARGGTSRNTGELFF,TGTGCCAGGGGTGGGACTAGCCGTAACACCGGGGAGCTGTTTTTT
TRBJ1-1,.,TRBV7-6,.,CASSLAGSQGEAFF,TGTGCCAGCAGCTTAGCGGGGAGTCAGGGGGAAGCTTTCTTT
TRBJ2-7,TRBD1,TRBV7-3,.,CASSLEQGPNYEQYF,TGTGCCAGCAGCTTAGAACAGGGGCCTAACTACGAGCAGTACTTC
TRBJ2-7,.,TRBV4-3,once,CASSQDLDGGYEQYF,TGCGCCAGCAGCCAAGATCTTGACGGAGGCTACGAGCAGTACTTC
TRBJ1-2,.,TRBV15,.,CATSPPVGVSYGYTF,TGTGCCACCAGCCCGCCCGTAGGGGTGAGCTATGGCTACACCTTC
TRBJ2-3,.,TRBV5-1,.,CASSLEHRVLDTQYF,TGCGCCAGCAGCTTGGAACACCGGGTCTTAGATACGCAGTATTTT
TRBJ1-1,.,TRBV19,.,CASSLRHYTEAFF,TGTGCCAGTAGTCTTCGACATTACACTGAAGCTTTCTTT
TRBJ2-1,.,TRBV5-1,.,CASSPPLSLDYNEQFF,TGCGCCAGCAGCCCCCCATTATCTCTAGACTACAATGAGCAGTTCTTC
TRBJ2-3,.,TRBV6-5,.,CASSYSRIAMDTQYF,TGTGCCAGCAGTTACTCGAGAATAGCGATGGATACGCAGTATTTT
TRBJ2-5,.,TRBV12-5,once,CASGQRAPPRETQYF,TGTGCTAGTGGTCAGCGGGCACCCCCTAGAGAGACCCAGTACTTC
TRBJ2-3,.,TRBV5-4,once,CASSLAVADTQYF,TGTGCCAGCAGCCTTGCGGTTGCAGATACGCAGTATTTT
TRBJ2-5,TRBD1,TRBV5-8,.,CASSRLGTAQRETQYF,TGTGCCAGCAGCCGACTCGGGACAGCCCAACGGGAGACCCAGTACTTC
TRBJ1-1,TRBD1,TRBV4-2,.,CASSQETGFNTEAFF,TGTGCCAGCAGCCAAGAGACAGGGTTTAACACTGAAGCTTTCTTT
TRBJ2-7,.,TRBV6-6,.,CASSYSRAYEQYF,TGTGCCAGCAGTTACTCCAGGGCGTACGAGCAGTACTTC
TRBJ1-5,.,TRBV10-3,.,CAISQGNRDQPQHF,TGTGCCATCAGCCAGGGCAACAGGGATCAGCCCCAGCATTTT
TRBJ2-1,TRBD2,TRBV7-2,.,CASSPAFSGGGLDEQFF,TGTGCCAGCAGCCCCGCATTCTCCGGGGGGGGTCTTGATGAGCAGTTCTTC
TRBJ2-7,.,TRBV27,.,CASKATGFYEQYF,TGTGCCAGCAAAGCGACAGGATTCTACGAGCAGTACTTC
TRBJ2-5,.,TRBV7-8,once,CASSLVSKQETQYF,TGTGCCAGCAGCTTAGTGAGTAAACAAGAGACCCAGTACTTC
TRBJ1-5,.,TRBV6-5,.,CASSYGRDQPQHF,TGTGCCAGCAGTTACGGGCGGGATCAGCCCCAGCATTTT
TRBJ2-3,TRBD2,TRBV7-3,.,CASSSLLAGGPDTQYF,TGTGCCAGCAGCTCGCTCCTAGCGGGGGGGCCAGATACGCAGTATTTT
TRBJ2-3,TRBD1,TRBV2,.,CASTEGGRGLKDTQYF,TGTGCCAGCACCGAAGGGGGCAGGGGGCTGAAAGATACGCAGTATTTT
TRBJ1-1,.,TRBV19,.,CASSISETAKNTEAFF,TGTGCCAGTAGTATCTCTGAGACAGCGAAGAACACTGAAGCTTTCTTT
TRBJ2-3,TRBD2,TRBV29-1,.,CSVDGGESSTDTQYF,TGCAGCGTTGACGGGGGGGAATCTAGCACAGATACGCAGTATTTT
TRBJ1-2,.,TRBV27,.,CASRGLGQANYGYTF,TGTGCCAGCAGGGGCCTGGGTCAAGCTAACTATGGCTACACCTTC
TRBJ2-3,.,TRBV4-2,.,CASSQGTSTDTQYF,TGTGCCAGCAGCCAGGGGACTAGCACAGATACGCAGTATTTT
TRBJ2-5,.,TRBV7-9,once,CASSRGFQETQYF,TGTGCCAGCAGCAGGGGTTTCCAAGAGACCCAGTACTTC
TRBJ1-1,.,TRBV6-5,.,CASSYSLGNTEAFF,TGTGCCAGCAGTTACTCCCTCGGGAACACTGAAGCTTTCTTT
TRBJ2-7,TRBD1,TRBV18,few,CASSRGQGRVDEQYF,TGTGCCAGCTCACGAGGACAGGGTAGGGTCGACGAGCAGTACTTC
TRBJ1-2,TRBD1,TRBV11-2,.,CASSRLTGDYGYTF,TGTGCCAGCAGCCGACTGACAGGGGACTATGGCTACACCTTC
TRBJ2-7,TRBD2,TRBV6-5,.,CASSSDAGTSSYEQYF,TGTGCCAGCAGTTCTGACGCCGGGACTAGCTCCTACGAGCAGTACTTC
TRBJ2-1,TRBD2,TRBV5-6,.,CASSPGGVGDNEQFF,TGTGCCAGCAGCCCTGGGGGGGTGGGGGACAATGAGCAGTTCTTC
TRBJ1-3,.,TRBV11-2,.,CASSPTGSSGNTIYF,TGTGCCAGCAGCCCGACAGGAAGCTCTGGAAACACCATATATTTT
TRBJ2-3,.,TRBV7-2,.,CASSHLRTDTQYF,TGTGCCAGCAGCCACCTACGCACAGATACGCAGTATTTT
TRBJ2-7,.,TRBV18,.,CASSGSKGSYEQYF,TGTGCCAGCTCGGGGAGTAAAGGGTCCTACGAGCAGTACTTC
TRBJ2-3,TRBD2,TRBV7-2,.,CASSFPGLAGSTDTQYF,TGTGCCAGCAGCTTCCCGGGACTAGCGGGGAGCACAGATACGCAGTATTTT
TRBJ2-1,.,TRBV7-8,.,CASSLAVLPGLRSNEQFF,TGTGCCAGCAGCTTAGCGGTTCTGCCAGGACTAAGGTCGAATGAGCAGTTCTTC
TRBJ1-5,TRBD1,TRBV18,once,CASSSVGTGGKGQPQHF,TGTGCCAGCTCATCGGTCGGGACAGGGGGCAAAGGGCAGCCCCAGCATTTT
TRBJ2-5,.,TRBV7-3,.,CASSLSRVETQYF,TGTGCCAGCAGCTTGAGCAGGGTGGAGACCCAGTACTTC
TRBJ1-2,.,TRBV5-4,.,CASSTGDVYGYTF,TGTGCCAGCAGCACCGGGGATGTCTATGGCTACACCTTC
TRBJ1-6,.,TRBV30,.,CAWSSQITAPLHF,TGTGCCTGGAGTTCCCAAATAACGGCACCCCTCCACTTT
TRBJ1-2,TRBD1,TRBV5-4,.,CASSPGQGPGSFYGYTF,TGTGCCAGCAGCCCCGGACAGGGTCCAGGCTCTTTCTATGGCTACACCTTC
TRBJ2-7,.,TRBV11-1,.,CASSGRQGTEQYF,TGTGCCAGCAGCGGAAGGCAGGGGACCGAGCAGTACTTC
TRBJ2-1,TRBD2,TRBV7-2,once,CASSLRLAGEQFF,TGTGCCAGCAGCTTACGACTAGCGGGCGAGCAGTTCTTC
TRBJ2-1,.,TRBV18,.,CASSPLGNEQFF,TGTGCCAGCTCACCACTCGGGAATGAGCAGTTCTTC
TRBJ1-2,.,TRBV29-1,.,CSVGHTGQRYGYTF,TGCAGCGTCGGCCACACCGGACAGCGCTATGGCTACACCTTC
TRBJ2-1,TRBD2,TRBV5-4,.,CASSQRGGGPHEQFF,TGTGCCAGCAGCCAACGGGGGGGAGGGCCCCATGAGCAGTTCTTC
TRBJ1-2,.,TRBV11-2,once,CASSSTSDSNYGYTF,TGTGCCAGCAGCTCAACCAGTGACTCCAACTATGGCTACACCTTC
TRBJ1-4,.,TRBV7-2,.,CASSSRSMTTNEKLFF,TGTGCCAGCAGCAGTAGATCTATGACAACTAATGAAAAACTGTTTTTT